The 22 T cell receptor beta chains below come from one sample, sequenced in a study of blood T cell repertoires in COVID-19. Measured with immunoSEQ multiplex PCR; TCRdb has only the in-frame clones, and not every one. Here the sample spans 110,000 to 150,000 clones, roughly nine tenths being singletons. Sequencing was performed on peripheral blood. These receptors all come from a woman aged 55 to 70 with active COVID-19.

The chain joins TRBV19 to TRBJ2-7; the match to TRBD2 covers 11 bases. Losses at the gene ends were 5 bases for V and 4 bases for J; bases not matched to a gene: 7. Germline values: CDR1 LNHDA, CDR2 SQIVND (reference sequence). The CDR3 covers 15 residues. CDR3 protein: CASSDPLAGGYEQYF. The CDR3 DNA is TGTGCCAGTAGTGACCCCCTAGCGGGAGGATACGAGCAGTACTTC.

This rearrangement joins TRBV4-2 to TRBJ2-3; maybe TRBD1 (6 bases). V lost 0 bases, J lost 1 base, and 11 bases lay in between. Looked up from germline, CDR1 is LGHNA and CDR2 is YNFKEQ. This CDR3 is built from 16 residues. This chain's CDR3 is CASSQDQQGGTDTQYF. The CDR3 bases are TGTGCCAGCAGCCAAGACCAACAGGGTGGCACAGATACGCAGTATTTT.

This chain joins TRBV18 and TRBJ2-5; no firm D call. This CDR3 has 13 amino acids. Germline CDR1 and CDR2: KGHSH and LQKENI. Deletions cut 4 bases from V and 1 base from J, with 7 bases between. Here the CDR3 reads CASSQAAQETQYF. The CDR3 region has the DNA TGTGCCAGCTCACAGGCGGCCCAAGAGACCCAGTACTTC.

The rearrangement joins TRBV28 to TRBJ2-5; TRBD2 matches at 12 bases. Germline trimming cut 0 bases from V and 4 bases from J; bases unmatched to any gene: 18. Germline assignment: CDR1 MDHEN and CDR2 SYDVKM. There are 21 residues in the CDR3. As DNA, the CDR3 is TGTGCCAGCAGTTTATGGACGGCAGGGGCCGTTACTAGCGGGAGGACAGAGACCCAGTACTTC. It codes for CASSLWTAGAVTSGRTETQYF.

The chain carries TRBV6-6 and TRBJ2-7; 12 bases match TRBD2. Germline-derived CDR1 and CDR2 are MNHNY and SVGAGI (reference sequence). Losses at the gene ends were 5 bases for V and 5 bases for J; bases not matched to a gene: 7. The CDR3 length is 15 residues. For the CDR3, the DNA is TGTGCCAGCAGTCCTCCCGGACTAGCGGGACACGAGCAGTACTTC. It yields the protein CASSPPGLAGHEQYF.

This rearrangement joins TRBV28 to TRBJ2-7, with 11 nucleotides matching TRBD2. The V gene end was trimmed by 3 bases and the J gene end by 0 bases; junction bases not matched to a gene: 10. Per germline, CDR1 MDHEN and CDR2 SYDVKM. The CDR3 loop spans 18 amino acids. The CDR3 region is CASSLPPSGRPNSYEQYF. CDR3 in DNA: TGTGCCAGCAGTTTGCCCCCTAGCGGGAGGCCCAACTCCTACGAGCAGTACTTC. Full variable domain (rest looked up from reference TRBV28 and TRBJ2-7): DVKVTQSSRYLVKRTGEKVFLECVQDMDHENMFWYRQDPGLGLRLIYFSYDVKMKEKGDIPEGYSVSREKKERFSLILESASTNQTSMYLCASSLPPSGRPNSYEQYFGPGTRLTVT.

This clone turned up a few times. Here the CDR3 DNA reads TGTGCCAGCAGCTTAGATTCCTTCCAAGAGACCCAGTACTTC. Residues: CASSLDSFQETQYF. The chain recombines TRBV11-2 with TRBJ2-5; unclear D gene. Per germline, CDR1 SGHAT and CDR2 FQNNGV. Trimming took 0 bases from V and 1 from J, leaving 6 bases between them. The length of the CDR3 is 14 residues.

The chain combines TRBV29-1 with TRBJ2-3; D is ambiguous. V lost 1 base to trimming and J lost 1 base, with 6 bases between them. The CDR3 runs to 13 residues. Germline CDR1 reads SQVTM; CDR2 reads ANQGSEA. The CDR3 DNA sequence: TGCAGCGTTGAAGGGGCAGGCACAGATACGCAGTATTTT. This translates into CSVEGAGTDTQYF.

J is TRBJ2-7 and V is TRBV2; TRBD2 matches 11 bases. J gave up 3 bases and V 6 bases, and 1 base lay outside the gene matches. In germline, CDR1 is SNHLY, CDR2 FYNNEI. This CDR3 has 13 amino acids. In DNA, the CDR3 is TGTGCCAGCAGCGGACTAGCGGGCTACGAGCAGTACTTC. This codes for CASSGLAGYEQYF. Full variable domain (missing parts from reference TRBV2 and TRBJ2-7): EPEVTQTPSHQVTQMGQEVILRCVPISNHLYFYWYRQILGQKVEFLVSFYNNEISEKSEIFDDQFSVERPDGSNFTLKIRSTKLEDSAMYFCASSGLAGYEQYFGPGTRLTVT.

V and J are TRBV28 and TRBJ2-2; D might be TRBD1 (5 bases). The CDR3 contains 14 residues. Germline V gives CDR1 MDHEN, CDR2 SYDVKM. V lost 1 base and J 4 bases, leaving 7 bases between the germline ends. The CDR3 spells CASSLLGPTGELFF. The CDR3 DNA reads TGTGCCAGCAGTTTATTGGGGCCCACCGGGGAGCTGTTTTTT.

The chain uses TRBV28 and TRBJ2-7; 13 bases map to TRBD2. The CDR3 length is 15 residues. The V gene's germline CDR1 is MDHEN and CDR2 SYDVKM. Unmatched junction bases numbered 4, after V lost 6 bases and J lost 2 bases. In nucleotides, the CDR3 is TGTGCCAGCAGCTCCGGGACTAGCGGGACCTACGAGCAGTACTTC. This codes for CASSSGTSGTYEQYF. The entire variable domain, with the rest obtained from reference TRBV28 and TRBJ2-7, is as follows: DVKVTQSSRYLVKRTGEKVFLECVQDMDHENMFWYRQDPGLGLRLIYFSYDVKMKEKGDIPEGYSVSREKKERFSLILESASTNQTSMYLCASSSGTSGTYEQYFGPGTRLTVT.

The genes are TRBV11-3 and TRBJ2-3; D unresolved. The CDR3 runs 16 residues. The germline V gene encodes CDR1 SGHNT and CDR2 YENEEA. V was pared by 1 base and J by 1 base, with 12 bases between. The CDR3 DNA sequence: TGTGCCAGCAGCTTAGTTACGGGTCCGGGCACAGATACGCAGTATTTT. Its protein is CASSLVTGPGTDTQYF.

The rearrangement links TRBV28 to TRBJ1-3, with D maybe TRBD1 (6 bases). V lost 5 bases to trimming and J lost 0 bases, with 14 bases between them. The CDR3 is 16 residues long. CDR1 and CDR2 (germline): MDHEN, SYDVKM. The CDR3 spells CASSPLGDNSGNTIYF. In nucleotides, the CDR3 is TGTGCCAGCAGTCCCCTGGGGGACAACTCTGGAAACACCATATATTTT.

CDR3 residues: CASSIVLRDQETQYF. In nucleotides, the CDR3 is TGTGCCAGTAGTATTGTGCTCAGGGACCAAGAGACCCAGTACTTC. The V call is TRBV19, the J call TRBJ2-5, with D perhaps TRBD1 (5 bases). Germline CDR1 is LNHDA and CDR2 is SQIVND (reference sequence). Trimming removed 3 bases from V and 0 bases from J, with 11 bases in between. CDR3 length: 15 amino acids.

This clone was seen only a few times. J is TRBJ1-6 and V is TRBV9, with a weak D call TRBD1 (6 bases). The CDR3 runs to 14 residues. Trimming pared 7 bases from V and 9 bases from J, leaving 17 bases between. CDR1 is SGDLS and CDR2 is YYNGEE in the germline V gene. Written as DNA, the CDR3 is TGTGCCAGCGCCACAGGGACCTCCGGTTCACCCCTCCACTTT. It yields the protein CASATGTSGSPLHF.

The chain couples TRBV28 to TRBJ2-7, with TRBD2 identical over 9 bases. After removal of 8 bases from V and 5 bases from J, the junction contained 16 bases not matched to a gene. The CDR3 is 16 residues long. Germline V gene lookup returns CDR1 MDHEN and CDR2 SYDVKM. CDR3 DNA sequence: TGTGCCAGCGGCCTGCAGACGATGCGGGAGGGCAACGAGCAGTACTTC. Protein: CASGLQTMREGNEQYF.

The rearrangement joins TRBV28 to TRBJ1-1, with 10 bases aligning to TRBD1. This CDR3 is 14 amino acids long. The germline V gene encodes CDR1 MDHEN and CDR2 SYDVKM. V trimming: 5 bases; J trimming: 10 bases; junction bases outside the gene matches: 10. For the CDR3, the DNA is TGTGCCAGCAGTCATGGGGGGACAGGGGCAGCAGCTTTCTTT. Protein sequence: CASSHGGTGAAAFF.

This clone has a single count. The chain uses TRBV28 and TRBJ2-3, with D tentatively TRBD2 (5 bases). Germline V gives CDR1 MDHEN, CDR2 SYDVKM. This CDR3 has 14 amino acids. The germline V and J ends were trimmed by 2 bases and 3 bases, with 9 bases remaining between them. CDR3 protein: CASSLATGTDTQYF. DNA for the CDR3: TGTGCCAGCAGTTTAGCCACGGGAACAGATACGCAGTATTTT.

The CDR3: CASSLIPGQGTTEAFF. CDR3 DNA sequence: TGTGCCAGCAGCTTAATCCCCGGACAGGGGACCACTGAAGCTTTCTTT. The V and J genes are TRBV7-2 and TRBJ1-1, with TRBD1 matching 9 bases. This CDR3 is 16 amino acids long. Germline assignment: CDR1 SGHTA and CDR2 FQGNSA. Germline trimming cut 2 bases from V and 4 bases from J; bases unmatched to any gene: 8.

The chain is built from TRBV12-3 or TRBV12-4 and TRBJ2-7, with a possible D match to TRBD2 (5 bases). Trimming removed 6 bases at V and 6 bases at J, with 15 bases between. The CDR3 consists of 13 residues. The DNA of the CDR3 is TGTGCCAGCAGGCTTGGGAGCTTTACCGAGCAGTACTTC. Residues: CASRLGSFTEQYF.

V and J are TRBV6-5 and TRBJ2-7, with a tentative D call TRBD2 (5 bases). Germline V gene sequence: CDR1 MNHEY, CDR2 SVGAGI. V lost 0 bases and J 3 bases, leaving 15 bases between the germline ends. The CDR3 totals 16 residues. The CDR3 here is CASSYSLEEEGYEQYF. CDR3 sequence (DNA): TGTGCCAGCAGTTACTCCTTGGAGGAAGAGGGCTACGAGCAGTACTTC.

The chain combines TRBV7-9 with TRBJ1-1; the match to TRBD1 covers 10 bases. Trimming took 1 base from V and 6 from J; bases not matched to a gene: 2. Per germline, CDR1 SEHNR and CDR2 FQNEAQ (reference sequence). The CDR3 loop spans 14 amino acids. The CDR3, as DNA: TGTGCCAGCAGCTTAGTAGGGACAGGGGCTGAAGCTTTCTTT. Protein: CASSLVGTGAEAFF.